This TCR beta chain was sequenced for a study of shared clonotypes between healthy human individuals. Study outcomes and limitations: Measured sharing among donors was expected to vary with sequencing depth. Around 4.7% was the fraction of naive CD4 clonotypes found shared across several donors.

150 to 250 ng DNA, 25,000 to 30,000 T cell genomes, went into each sorted-subset replicate PCR. Per the original data handling: Filtering differed since immunoSEQ provided only junctions, with no quality scores. Measured with immunoSEQ multiplex PCR; TCRdb has only the in-frame clones, and not every one. V and J calls and clone size are as listed in that table; D and trimming were resolved from the DNA. This table holds some 660,000 clones, less than 80% found once. This clone was picked up a small number of times. What it recognizes is unknown. From germline, CDR1 is SGHNT and CDR2 YYREEE (reference sequence). The V end was cut by 0 bases, the J end by 0 bases, with 12 bases between. The CDR3 has 16 amino acids.

The sequence was collected from a woman under 40 in good health. The chain has TRBV5-4 and TRBJ1-1; weak D call: TRBD1 (5 bases). Sequenced: memory CD4+ T cells sorted from blood. The subset was: CD45RA-negative fraction. CDR3: CASSLGRQIMNTEAFF. CDR3 DNA sequence: TGTGCCAGCAGCTTGGGGCGACAGATAATGAACACTGAAGCTTTCTTT.